The source of this T cell receptor beta chain is a study of blood T cell repertoires in COVID-19. Methods used by the authors: Reference gene primer amplification yielded estimated nucleated cell counts. Sequencing was performed with immunoSEQ multiplex PCR; in TCRdb, only in-frame clones are kept and a portion is missing. V and J calls and clone size follow that table, whereas D and trimming were derived from the DNA. This sample has 85,000 to 90,000 clones, with 79% found just once. This CDR3 comprises 13 residues. CDR1 is WSHSY and CDR2 is SAAADI in the germline V gene. With 5 bases clipped from V and 8 bases from J, the junction kept 5 bases outside the gene matches.

This chain connects TRBV10-2 to TRBJ1-2; 10 nucleotides line up with TRBD1. This TCR was recovered from a man aged 65-85 years with acute or convalescent COVID-19. Input material: peripheral blood. Here the CDR3 reads CASSLDRGPGYTF. In DNA form, the CDR3 reads TGCGCCAGCAGTCTCGACAGGGGGCCAGGCTACACCTTC.